Listed below are T cell receptor beta chains from one sample, sequenced in a study of OX40 agonist ivuxolimab in advanced cancers. Produced via immunoSEQ multiplex PCR; TCRdb's table is partial and in-frame only. The sample consists of tens of thousands of clones, roughly nine tenths of them appearing once. Material: CD4+ or CD8+ T cells sorted from blood, obtained in a trial of the OX40 agonist ivuxolimab. These receptors were taken from an adult with an advanced solid tumor such as melanoma, head and neck, liver or kidney cancer. The CDR3 runs from the conserved cysteine through the conserved F or W. Fields, in order: J gene, CDR3 length, V gene, clone size, D gene, CDR3 DNA, CDR3 protein. The D gene is left open where the match is weak. Clone size appears in some rows only: once, few, many, or a class for an expanded clone.

>TRBJ1-1|13|TRBV19|few|.
TGTGCCAGTAGTATAAGTCATCTGACTGAAGCTTTCTTT
CASSISHLTEAFF
>TRBJ2-3|17|TRBV2|.|TRBD2
TGTGCCAGCAGTGAAGAGGGGCGGGAGAGGGGCACAGATACGCAGTATTTT
CASSEEGRERGTDTQYF
>TRBJ1-2|15|TRBV6-5|.|TRBD1
TGTGCCACTACTCCATACAGGGGATCTAACTATGGCTACACCTTC
CATTPYRGSNYGYTF
>TRBJ2-3|12|TRBV27|.|TRBD2
TGTGCCAGCAGTCCGGGGGGAGATACGCAGTATTTT
CASSPGGDTQYF
>TRBJ2-3|13|TRBV7-3|.|.
TGTGCCAGCAGCTTAGTGAGCGCAGATACGCAGTATTTT
CASSLVSADTQYF
>TRBJ2-5|15|TRBV28|.|.
TGTGCCAGCAGTTTCCCCCTTGACGGGGACCAGACCCAGTACTTC
CASSFPLDGDQTQYF
>TRBJ2-5|13|TRBV19|.|.
TGTGCCAGTAGTATTAGGGTCCAAGAGACCCAGTACTTC
CASSIRVQETQYF
>TRBJ2-1|11|TRBV7-9|.|.
TGTGCCAGCTTCCCGTCGGACGGGCAGTTCTTC
CASFPSDGQFF
>TRBJ1-2|14|TRBV29-1|.|.
TGCAGCGTTGGGGGGGGAGGTTATAATTATGGCTACACCTTC
CSVGGGGYNYGYTF
>TRBJ2-2|16|TRBV9|.|.
TGTGCCAGCAGCCCTCACGGGGGAGGGAACACCGGGGAGCTGTTTTTT
CASSPHGGGNTGELFF
>TRBJ1-5|13|TRBV7-2|.|.
TGTGCCAGCAGCTGGAGTAGCAATCAGCCCCAGCATTTT
CASSWSSNQPQHF
>TRBJ1-5|15|TRBV6-1|medium-sized|TRBD1
TGTGCCACCATTTGGACAGGCGATAGCAATCAGCCCCAGCATTTT
CATIWTGDSNQPQHF
>TRBJ2-1|16|TRBV7-9|.|.
TGTGCCAGCAGCCCCACTCTTCAGGGCCCTTACAATGAGCAGTTCTTC
CASSPTLQGPYNEQFF
>TRBJ2-1|15|TRBV12-5|once|TRBD1
TGTGCTAGTGGTTTGGGGGACAGTCCTCAAGATGAGCAGTTCTTC
CASGLGDSPQDEQFF
>TRBJ2-2|16|TRBV11-3|few|TRBD2
TGTGCCAGCAGCCTCCATGGACTAGCGGGTGGCGGGGAGCTGTTTTTT
CASSLHGLAGGGELFF
>TRBJ1-2|15|TRBV5-1|.|TRBD1
TGCGCCAGCACCCCCACCGGGACAGGGGATGATGGCTACACCTTC
CASTPTGTGDDGYTF
>TRBJ2-3|14|TRBV19|.|.
TGTGCCAGTAGTATATGGCAGGCGTCAGATACGCAGTATTTT
CASSIWQASDTQYF
>TRBJ1-5|14|TRBV7-8|.|.
TGTGCCAGCAGCTTAGGGGGGGTTAATCAGCCCCAGCATTTT
CASSLGGVNQPQHF
>TRBJ1-1|11|TRBV13|few|.
TGTGCCAGCAGCTTAGAGGGTGAAGCTTTCTTT
CASSLEGEAFF
>TRBJ2-1|17|TRBV9|many|.
TGTGCCAGCAGCGTAGAGGTCGGACTTGGCTCAGTAAATGAGCAGTTCTTC
CASSVEVGLGSVNEQFF
>TRBJ2-3|16|TRBV9|.|TRBD2
TGTGCCAGCAGCTTAGGACTAGCGGGTAGCACAGATACGCAGTATTTT
CASSLGLAGSTDTQYF
>TRBJ2-7|15|TRBV4-1|.|.
TGCGCCAGCAGCCAAGACCCGGGACTGACCCCCGAGCAGTACTTC
CASSQDPGLTPEQYF
>TRBJ1-5|12|TRBV19|.|.
TGTGCCAGTAGTATGGGTGGTCAGCCCCAGCATTTT
CASSMGGQPQHF
>TRBJ2-1|15|TRBV5-1|.|TRBD2
TGCGCCAGCAGCTTGGTAGCGGGAGGCGGTAATGAGCAGTTCTTC
CASSLVAGGGNEQFF
>TRBJ2-3|16|TRBV11-2|medium-sized|.
TGTGCCAGCAGCTTCTCATTAGGAGGGATCACAGATACGCAGTATTTT
CASSFSLGGITDTQYF
>TRBJ1-1|15|TRBV27|.|.
TGTGCCAGCAGTTTATCCCCCTCTCCTTTCACTGAAGCTTTCTTT
CASSLSPSPFTEAFF
>TRBJ1-2|15|TRBV6-4|.|.
TGTGCCAGCAGCCCCCGAGATTATTTCCCCTATGGCTACACCTTC
CASSPRDYFPYGYTF
>TRBJ2-7|15|TRBV28|.|.
TGTGCCAGCAGTTTAGGACCCCAGGGGTTGTACGAGCAGTACTTC
CASSLGPQGLYEQYF
>TRBJ1-1|12|TRBV25-1|.|.
TGTGCCAGCAGTTTGGGGAACACTGAAGCTTTCTTT
CASSLGNTEAFF
>TRBJ1-3|15|TRBV2|.|.
TGTGCCAGCAGTGAAGCAACACAGATTGGAAACACCATATATTTT
CASSEATQIGNTIYF
>TRBJ1-2|13|TRBV2|.|.
TGTGCCAGCGCTGCCGCGGGCGTCGATGGCTACACCTTC
CASAAAGVDGYTF
>TRBJ1-4|17|TRBV27|once|.
TGTGCCAGCAGTTTAACCGTCAGACAGACAACTAATGAAAAACTGTTTTTT
CASSLTVRQTTNEKLFF
>TRBJ1-5|16|TRBV4-1|once|TRBD1
TGCGCCAGCAGTTTCGGACAGGAGATAAGCAATCAGCCCCAGCATTTT
CASSFGQEISNQPQHF
>TRBJ2-2|18|TRBV27|few|TRBD1
TGTGCCAGCAGACAGACAGGGGGGACTCCCCTGAACACCGGGGAGCTGTTTTTT
CASRQTGGTPLNTGELFF
>TRBJ1-1|13|TRBV5-1|.|.
TGCGCCAGCAGCTTCACTTCGAACACTGAAGCTTTCTTT
CASSFTSNTEAFF
>TRBJ2-2|16|TRBV5-1|.|TRBD2
TGCGCCAGCAGCTGGACTAGCGGGAGAGGGACCGGGGAGCTGTTTTTT
CASSWTSGRGTGELFF
>TRBJ2-1|18|TRBV7-6|.|TRBD2
TGTGCCAGCAGCTTAGGGGTTGGACTAGCGGAGAAGTATAATGAGCAGTTCTTC
CASSLGVGLAEKYNEQFF
>TRBJ1-1|14|TRBV4-2|medium-sized|.
TGTGCCAGCACCGAATACGAGGGGGTCTCTGAAGCTTTCTTT
CASTEYEGVSEAFF
>TRBJ2-7|14|TRBV4-1|.|TRBD2
TGCGCCAGCAGCCAACACAGCGGGGCCTACGAGCAGTACTTC
CASSQHSGAYEQYF
>TRBJ1-4|15|TRBV11-3|.|.
TGTGCCAGCAGCTTAGTGGGTAGGATGGGTGAAAAACTGTTTTTT
CASSLVGRMGEKLFF
>TRBJ1-2|13|TRBV7-9|.|.
TGTGCCAGCAGAATAGACGGACAACATGGCTACACCTTC
CASRIDGQHGYTF
>TRBJ1-6|14|TRBV28|.|.
TGTGCCAGCAGTTTCGGGCCTTATAATTCACCCCTCCACTTT
CASSFGPYNSPLHF
>TRBJ2-3|14|TRBV4-1|.|.
TGCGCCAGCAGCCTGGGGGCGGGGACAGATACGCAGTATTTT
CASSLGAGTDTQYF
>TRBJ1-2|17|TRBV7-8|.|TRBD1
TGTGCCAGCAGCTCCTCTTTCCGGGACAGGGATAGCTATGGCTACACCTTC
CASSSSFRDRDSYGYTF
>TRBJ2-2|15|TRBV10-3|.|.
TGTGCCATCAGTGAGCCTAGTGAGAACACCGGGGAGCTGTTTTTT
CAISEPSENTGELFF
>TRBJ1-2|13|TRBV6-1|.|.
TGTGCCAGCAGTGAACTCGGTCGCGCAAGCTACACCTTC
CASSELGRASYTF
>TRBJ1-2|13|TRBV9|.|TRBD1
TGTGCCAGCAGCTCGACGACAGGGGAAATTGGAACCTTC
CASSSTTGEIGTF
>TRBJ1-5|15|TRBV11-2|.|.
TGTGCCAGCAGCGCCGACAGGTTTAGCAATCAGCCCCAGCATTTT
CASSADRFSNQPQHF
>TRBJ1-1|14|TRBV29-1|.|.
TGCAGCGTTTCTCAGTACCAAGCGAACACTGAAGCTTTCTTT
CSVSQYQANTEAFF
>TRBJ2-2|17|TRBV5-5|.|TRBD1
TGTGCCAGCAGCTTGGCCTGGACAGGGTTGACCACCGGGGAGCTGTTTTTT
CASSLAWTGLTTGELFF
>TRBJ1-1|13|TRBV5-1|.|.
TGCGCCAGCAGCTTGGTTGCGAACACTGAAGCTTTCTTT
CASSLVANTEAFF
>TRBJ1-1|14|TRBV19|.|.
TGTGCCAGTAGTATGGTCGTAGGGAACACTGAAGCTTTCTTT
CASSMVVGNTEAFF
>TRBJ1-2|14|TRBV6-1|once|.
TGTGCCAGCAGTGCTATCGGGGGGCATCATGGCTACACCTTC
CASSAIGGHHGYTF